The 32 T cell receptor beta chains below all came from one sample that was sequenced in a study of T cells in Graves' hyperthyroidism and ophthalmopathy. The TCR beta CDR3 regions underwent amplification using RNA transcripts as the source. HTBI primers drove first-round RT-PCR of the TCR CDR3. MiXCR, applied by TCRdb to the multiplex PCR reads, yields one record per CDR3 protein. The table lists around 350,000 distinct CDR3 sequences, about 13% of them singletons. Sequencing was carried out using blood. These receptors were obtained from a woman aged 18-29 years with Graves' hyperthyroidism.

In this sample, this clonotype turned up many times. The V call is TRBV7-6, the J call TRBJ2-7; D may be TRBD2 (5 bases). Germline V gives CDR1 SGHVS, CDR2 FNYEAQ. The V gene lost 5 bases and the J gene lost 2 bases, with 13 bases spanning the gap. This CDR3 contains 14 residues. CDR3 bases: TGTGCCAGCAGCCCACGGGGATCTCCCTACGAGCAGTACTTC. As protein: CASSPRGSPYEQYF. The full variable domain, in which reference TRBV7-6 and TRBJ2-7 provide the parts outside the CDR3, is GAGVSQSPRYKVTKRGQDVALRCDPISGHVSLYWYRQALGQGPEFLTYFNYEAQQDKSGLPNDRFSAERPEGSISTLTIQRTEQRDSAMYRCASSPRGSPYEQYFGPGTRLTVT.

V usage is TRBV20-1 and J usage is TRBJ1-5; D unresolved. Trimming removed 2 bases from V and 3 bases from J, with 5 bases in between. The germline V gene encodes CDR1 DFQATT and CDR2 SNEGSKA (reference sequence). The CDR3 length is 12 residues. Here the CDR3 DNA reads TGCAGTGCTAGATTTATCAATCAGCCCCAGCATTTT. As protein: CSARFINQPQHF.

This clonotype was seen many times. The CDR3 DNA is TGTGCCAGCAGTTTTCTGGTAGGGGCGCGCGAGCAGTACTTC. Its translation: CASSFLVGAREQYF. V gene TRBV28 combines with J gene TRBJ2-7; D might be TRBD1 (5 bases). V lost 3 bases to trimming and J lost 6 bases, with 15 bases between them. This CDR3 is 14 amino acids long. Germline assignment: CDR1 MDHEN and CDR2 SYDVKM.

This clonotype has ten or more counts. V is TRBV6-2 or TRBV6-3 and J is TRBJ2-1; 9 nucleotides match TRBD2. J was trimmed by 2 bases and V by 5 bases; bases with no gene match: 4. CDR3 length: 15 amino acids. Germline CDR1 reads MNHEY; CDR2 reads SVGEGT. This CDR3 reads CASSTSGPTYNEQFF. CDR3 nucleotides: TGTGCCAGCAGTACTAGCGGGCCTACCTACAATGAGCAGTTCTTC.

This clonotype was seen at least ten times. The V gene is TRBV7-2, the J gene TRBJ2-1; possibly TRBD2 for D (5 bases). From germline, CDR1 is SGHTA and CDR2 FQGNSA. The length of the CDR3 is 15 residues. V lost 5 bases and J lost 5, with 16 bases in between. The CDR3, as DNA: TGTGCCAGCAGCCCCCGAGCGAGCGGACACAATGAGCAGTTCTTC. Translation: CASSPRASGHNEQFF.

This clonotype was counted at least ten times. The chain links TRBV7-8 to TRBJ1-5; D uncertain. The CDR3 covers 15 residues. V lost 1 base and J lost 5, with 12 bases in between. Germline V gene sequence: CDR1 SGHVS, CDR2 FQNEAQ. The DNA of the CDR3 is TGTGCCAGCAGCTTAGATCTGGCAGCTTATCAGCCCCAGCATTTT. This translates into CASSLDLAAYQPQHF.

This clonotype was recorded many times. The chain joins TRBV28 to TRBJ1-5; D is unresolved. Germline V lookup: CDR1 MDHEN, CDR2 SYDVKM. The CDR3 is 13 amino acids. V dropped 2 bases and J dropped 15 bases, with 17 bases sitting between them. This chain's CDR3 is CASSLGQEILWHF. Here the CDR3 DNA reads TGTGCCAGCAGTTTAGGGCAGGAAATTCTGTGGCATTTT.

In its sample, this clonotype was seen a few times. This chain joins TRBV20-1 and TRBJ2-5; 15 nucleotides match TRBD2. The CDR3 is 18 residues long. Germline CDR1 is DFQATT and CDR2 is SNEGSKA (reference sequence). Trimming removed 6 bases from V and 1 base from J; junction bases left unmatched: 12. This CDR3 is CSAEGLAGGQYSQETQYF. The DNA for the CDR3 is TGCAGTGCGGAAGGACTAGCGGGGGGGCAATACTCCCAAGAGACCCAGTACTTC.

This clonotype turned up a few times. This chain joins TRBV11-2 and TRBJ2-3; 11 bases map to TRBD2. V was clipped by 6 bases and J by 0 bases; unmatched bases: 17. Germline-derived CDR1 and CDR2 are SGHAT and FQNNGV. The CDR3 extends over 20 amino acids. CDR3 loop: CASRSFFRTSGQYSTDTQYF. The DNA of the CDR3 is TGTGCCAGCAGGTCCTTTTTTCGGACTAGCGGGCAATATAGCACAGATACGCAGTATTTT.

The CDR3 sequence: CASRAARGTEAFF. CDR3 coding DNA: TGTGCCAGCAGAGCAGCGCGAGGGACTGAAGCTTTCTTT. V gene TRBV25-1 combines with J gene TRBJ1-1; D not resolved. Germline CDR1 reads MGHDK; CDR2 reads SYGVNS. With 6 bases removed from V and 5 bases from J, the gap between germline ends came to 13 bases. The CDR3 consists of 13 residues.

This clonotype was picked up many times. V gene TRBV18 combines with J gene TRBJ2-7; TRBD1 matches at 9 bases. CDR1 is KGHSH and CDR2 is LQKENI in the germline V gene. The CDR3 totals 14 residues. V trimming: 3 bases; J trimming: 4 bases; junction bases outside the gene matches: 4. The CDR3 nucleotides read TGTGCCAGCTCACCCCGGGACAGGGTTTACGAGCAGTACTTC. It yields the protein CASSPRDRVYEQYF. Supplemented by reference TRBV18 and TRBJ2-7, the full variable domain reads NAGVMQNPRHLVRRRGQEARLRCSPMKGHSHVYWYRQLPEEGLKFMVYLQKENIIDESGMPKERFSAEFPKEGPSILRIQQVVRGDSAAYFCASSPRDRVYEQYFGPGTRLTVT.

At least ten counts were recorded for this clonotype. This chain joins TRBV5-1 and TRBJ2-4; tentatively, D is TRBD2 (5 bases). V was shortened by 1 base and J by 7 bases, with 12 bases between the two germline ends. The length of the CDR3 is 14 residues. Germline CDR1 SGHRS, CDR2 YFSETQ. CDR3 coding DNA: TGCGCCAGCAGCTTGCTCCCCGGGGAGAACATTCAGTACTTC. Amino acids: CASSLLPGENIQYF.

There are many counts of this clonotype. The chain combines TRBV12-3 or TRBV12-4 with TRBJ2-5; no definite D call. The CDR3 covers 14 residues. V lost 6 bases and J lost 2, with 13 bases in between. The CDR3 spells CASSSRDSQETQYF. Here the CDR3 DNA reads TGTGCCAGCAGCAGTAGGGATTCTCAAGAGACCCAGTACTTC.

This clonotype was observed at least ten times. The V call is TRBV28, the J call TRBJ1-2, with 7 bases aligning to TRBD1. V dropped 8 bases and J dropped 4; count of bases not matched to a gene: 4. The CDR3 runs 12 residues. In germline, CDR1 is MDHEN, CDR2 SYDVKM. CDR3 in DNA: TGTGCCAGCGAGGGGGCTGGCTATGGCTACACCTTC. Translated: CASEGAGYGYTF.

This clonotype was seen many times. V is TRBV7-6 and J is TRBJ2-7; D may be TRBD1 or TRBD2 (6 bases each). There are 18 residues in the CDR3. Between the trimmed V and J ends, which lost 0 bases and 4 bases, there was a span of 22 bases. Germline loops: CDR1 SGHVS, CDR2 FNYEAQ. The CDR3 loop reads CASSLALRRGKSKYEQYF. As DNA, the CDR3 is TGTGCCAGCAGCTTAGCACTCAGGAGGGGGAAGAGCAAGTACGAGCAGTACTTC.

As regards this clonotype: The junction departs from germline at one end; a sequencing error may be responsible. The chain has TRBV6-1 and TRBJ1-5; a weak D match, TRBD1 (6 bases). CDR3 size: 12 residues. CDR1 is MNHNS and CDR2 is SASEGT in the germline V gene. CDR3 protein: CVSSNREQPQHF. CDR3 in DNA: TGTGTCAGCAGTAACAGGGAACAGCCCCAGCATTTT.

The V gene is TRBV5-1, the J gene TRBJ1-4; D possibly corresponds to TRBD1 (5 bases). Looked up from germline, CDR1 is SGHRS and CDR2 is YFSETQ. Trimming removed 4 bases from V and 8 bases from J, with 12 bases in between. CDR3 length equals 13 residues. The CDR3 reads CASSKGRDEKLFF. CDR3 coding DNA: TGCGCCAGCAGCAAGGGACGTGACGAAAAACTGTTTTTT.

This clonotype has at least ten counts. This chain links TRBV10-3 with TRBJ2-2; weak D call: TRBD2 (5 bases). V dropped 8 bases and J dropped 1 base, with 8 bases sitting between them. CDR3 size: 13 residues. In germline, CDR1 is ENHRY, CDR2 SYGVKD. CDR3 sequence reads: CAIEGRNTGELFF. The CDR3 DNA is TGTGCCATCGAAGGGAGGAACACCGGGGAGCTGTTTTTT.

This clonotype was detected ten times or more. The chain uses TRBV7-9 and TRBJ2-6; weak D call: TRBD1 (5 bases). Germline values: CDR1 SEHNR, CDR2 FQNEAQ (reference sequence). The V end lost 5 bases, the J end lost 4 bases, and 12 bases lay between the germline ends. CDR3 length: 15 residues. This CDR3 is CASSPQGTGANVLTF. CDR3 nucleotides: TGTGCCAGCAGCCCCCAGGGCACCGGGGCCAACGTCCTGACTTTC.

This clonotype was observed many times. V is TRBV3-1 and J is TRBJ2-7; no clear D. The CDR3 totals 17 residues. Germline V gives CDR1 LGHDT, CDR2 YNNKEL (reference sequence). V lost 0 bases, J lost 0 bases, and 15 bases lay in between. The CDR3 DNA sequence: TGTGCCAGCAGCCAAGATTCGTCGGCACCCAGCTCCTACGAGCAGTACTTC. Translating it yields CASSQDSSAPSSYEQYF.

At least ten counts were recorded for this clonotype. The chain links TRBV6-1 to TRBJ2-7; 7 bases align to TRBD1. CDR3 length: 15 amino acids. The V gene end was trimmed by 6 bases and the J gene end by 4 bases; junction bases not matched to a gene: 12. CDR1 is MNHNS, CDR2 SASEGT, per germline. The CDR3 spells CASSPGTAGRYEQYF. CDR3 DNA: TGTGCCAGCAGCCCGGGGACAGCCGGACGGTACGAGCAGTACTTC.

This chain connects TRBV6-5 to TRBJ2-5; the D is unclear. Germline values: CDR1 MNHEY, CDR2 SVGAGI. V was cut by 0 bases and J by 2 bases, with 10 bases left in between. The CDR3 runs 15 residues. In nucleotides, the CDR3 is TGTGCCAGCAGTTACTCGATACCGGATCAAGAGACCCAGTACTTC. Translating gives CASSYSIPDQETQYF.

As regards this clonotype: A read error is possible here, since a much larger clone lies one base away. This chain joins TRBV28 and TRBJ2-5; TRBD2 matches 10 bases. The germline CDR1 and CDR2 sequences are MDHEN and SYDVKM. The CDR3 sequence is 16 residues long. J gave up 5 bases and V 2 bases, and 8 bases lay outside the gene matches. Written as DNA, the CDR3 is TGTGCCAGCAGTTTACCGGCTAGCGGGAGTATTGAGACCCAGTACTTC. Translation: CASSLPASGSIETQYF. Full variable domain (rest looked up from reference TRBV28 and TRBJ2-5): DVKVTQSSRYLVKRTGEKVFLECVQDMDHENMFWYRQDPGLGLRLIYFSYDVKMKEKGDIPEGYSVSREKKERFSLILESASTNQTSMYLCASSLPASGSIETQYFGPGTRLLVL.

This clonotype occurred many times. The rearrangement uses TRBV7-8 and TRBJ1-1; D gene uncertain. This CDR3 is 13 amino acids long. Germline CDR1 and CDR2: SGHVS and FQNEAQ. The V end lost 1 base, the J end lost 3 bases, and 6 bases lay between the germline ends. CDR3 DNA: TGTGCCAGCAGCTTAGGTTTCGACACTGAAGCTTTCTTT. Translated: CASSLGFDTEAFF.

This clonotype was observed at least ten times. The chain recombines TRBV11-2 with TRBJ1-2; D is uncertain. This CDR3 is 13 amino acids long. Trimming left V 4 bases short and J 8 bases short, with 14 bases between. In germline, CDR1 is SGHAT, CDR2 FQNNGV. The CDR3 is CASSSLRTTGYTF. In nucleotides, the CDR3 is TGTGCCAGCAGCTCGCTTAGAACAACCGGCTACACCTTC.

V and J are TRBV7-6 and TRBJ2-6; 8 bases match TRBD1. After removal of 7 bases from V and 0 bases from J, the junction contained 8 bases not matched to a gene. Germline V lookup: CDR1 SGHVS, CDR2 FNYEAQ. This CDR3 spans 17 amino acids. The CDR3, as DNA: TGTGCCAGCAAGCCGGGACAGGTCCACTCTGGGGCCAACGTCCTGACTTTC. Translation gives CASKPGQVHSGANVLTF.

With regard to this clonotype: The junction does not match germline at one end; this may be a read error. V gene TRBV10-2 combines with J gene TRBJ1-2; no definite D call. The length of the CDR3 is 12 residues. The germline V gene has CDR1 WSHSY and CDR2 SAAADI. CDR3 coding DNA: TGCGCCAGCAGTGACGACTACTTGGGTTACATCTTC. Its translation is CASSDDYLGYIF.

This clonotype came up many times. The CDR3 DNA reads TGTGCCTGGACCTTCCTAACTGAAGCTTTCTTT. Protein sequence: CAWTFLTEAFF. The chain recombines TRBV30 with TRBJ1-1; D call uncertain. CDR1 GTSNPN and CDR2 SVGIG come from the germline V gene (reference sequence). The CDR3 extends over 11 amino acids. V was cut by 4 bases and J by 5 bases, with 8 bases left in between.

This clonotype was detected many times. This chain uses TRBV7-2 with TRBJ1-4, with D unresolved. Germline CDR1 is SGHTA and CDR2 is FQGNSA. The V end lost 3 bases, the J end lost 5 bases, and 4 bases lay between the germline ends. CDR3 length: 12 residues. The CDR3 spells CASSFPNEKLFF. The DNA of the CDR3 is TGTGCCAGCAGCTTCCCCAATGAAAAACTGTTTTTT.

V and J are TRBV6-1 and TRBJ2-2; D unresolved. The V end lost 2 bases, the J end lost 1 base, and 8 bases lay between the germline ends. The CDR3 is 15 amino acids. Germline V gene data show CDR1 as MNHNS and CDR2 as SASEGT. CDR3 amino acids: CASSERPWNTGELFF. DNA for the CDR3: TGTGCCAGCAGTGAAAGACCCTGGAACACCGGGGAGCTGTTTTTT.

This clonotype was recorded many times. The CDR3 DNA is TGTGCCAGCAGCCCCCGGCCGACGAGGGAAGCTTTCTTT. As protein: CASSPRPTREAFF. This rearrangement joins TRBV3-1 to TRBJ1-1; D is unresolved. Germline loops: CDR1 LGHDT, CDR2 YNNKEL (reference sequence). The CDR3 is 13 amino acids. V gave up 4 bases and J gave up 8 bases, with 14 bases separating them.

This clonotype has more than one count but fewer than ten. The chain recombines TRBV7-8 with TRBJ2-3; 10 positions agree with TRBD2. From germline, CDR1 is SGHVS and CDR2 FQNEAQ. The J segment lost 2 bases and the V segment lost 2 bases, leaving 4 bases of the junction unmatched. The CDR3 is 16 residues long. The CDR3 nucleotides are TGTGCCAGCAGCTTACTAGCGGGGGAAGTCACAGATACGCAGTATTTT. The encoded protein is CASSLLAGEVTDTQYF.